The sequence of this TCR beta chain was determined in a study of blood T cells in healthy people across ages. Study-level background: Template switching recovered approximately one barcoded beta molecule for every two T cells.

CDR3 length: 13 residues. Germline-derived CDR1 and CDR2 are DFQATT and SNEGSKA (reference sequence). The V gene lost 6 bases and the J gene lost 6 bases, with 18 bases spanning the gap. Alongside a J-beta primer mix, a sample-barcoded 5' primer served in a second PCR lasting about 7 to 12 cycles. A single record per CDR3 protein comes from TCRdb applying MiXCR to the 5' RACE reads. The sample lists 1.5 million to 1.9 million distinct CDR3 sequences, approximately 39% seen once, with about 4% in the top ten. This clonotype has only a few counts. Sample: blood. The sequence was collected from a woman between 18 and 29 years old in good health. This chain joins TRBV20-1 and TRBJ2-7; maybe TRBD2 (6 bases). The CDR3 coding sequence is TGCAGTGCCACTAGCCCCTCTGCTCTCGAGCAGTACTTC. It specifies CSATSPSALEQYF.